The T cell receptor beta chain described here comes from a study of shared T cell receptors in the human thymus. Data came from immunoSEQ multiplex PCR; TCRdb stores just in-frame clones and leaves some out. The sample has about 660,000 clones, around nine tenths seen once. The data also belong to a second study, concerning human thymus T cells. That work states: Donors consisted of healthy Finnish infants (having corrective surgery for congenital heart defects). Thymus tissue for the work was resected from patients undergoing corrective heart surgery.

This TCR came from a boy in the first two years of life with a congenital heart defect. What was sequenced was thymocytes.

CDR3 protein: CASSLAPTAGSPTDTQYF. DNA for the CDR3: TGTGCCAGCAGCTTGGCGCCCACAGCGGGGTCTCCCACAGATACGCAGTATTTT. The chain uses TRBV5-6 and TRBJ2-3; 7 nucleotides align to TRBD2. The CDR3 has 18 amino acids. The V segment lost 0 bases and the J segment 2 bases; nucleotides outside the gene matches: 12. The germline gives CDR1 SGHDT, CDR2 YYEEEE.